This T cell receptor beta chain was sequenced for a study of T cells in Graves' hyperthyroidism and ophthalmopathy. General study points: Most expanded thyroid clonotypes above 0.001 recurred in blood.

Trimming removed 8 bases at V and 1 base at J, with 11 bases between. Looked up from germline, CDR1 is MGHRA and CDR2 is YSYEKL. The CDR3 has 14 amino acids. RNA transcripts yielded amplified TCR beta CDR3 regions. A set of HTBI primers served as the primers for a first-round RT-PCR of the TCR CDR3. TCRdb called the multiplex PCR reads again in MiXCR, with one record for every CDR3 protein. The table shows roughly 800,000 distinct CDR3 sequences, with roughly 37% occurring only once. Diagnostic assessment was based on clinical symptoms, serum thyroxine and TRAb, thyroid ultrasound and orbital computed tomography. A few counts support this clonotype. Its antigen is undetermined.

The chain carries TRBV4-1 and TRBJ2-2; possibly TRBD1 for D (5 bases). This clonotype was obtained from a man younger than 35 with Graves' hyperthyroidism. Sequences were obtained from blood. CDR3 protein: CASQSDRNTGELFF. The CDR3, as DNA: TGCGCCAGCCAATCAGACAGGAACACCGGGGAGCTGTTTTTT.